The 8 T cell receptor beta chains listed next were all sequenced from one sample in a study of graft-versus-host responses after intestinal transplantation. Profiling relied on immunoSEQ multiplex PCR, and the TCRdb table lists in-frame clones only, not all of them. The sample lists 90,000 to 95,000 clones, 90% to 95% occurring once. Their antigens remain unidentified. The sequencing used unstimulated CD8+ T cells sorted from spleen or lymph node cells, collected before intestinal transplant. All receptors come from a human donor who received an intestinal transplant.

This clone occurred a few times. The chain couples TRBV10-2 to TRBJ2-7; D gene uncertain. This CDR3 spans 14 amino acids. CDR1 and CDR2 (germline): WSHSY, SAAADI. V was pared by 3 bases and J by 3 bases, with 12 bases between. The CDR3 sequence is CASSDQDMVYEQYF. CDR3 nucleotides: TGCGCCAGCAGTGATCAGGATATGGTCTACGAGCAGTACTTC.

V is TRBV6-5 and J is TRBJ2-2; maybe TRBD2 (5 bases). Germline CDR1 MNHEY, CDR2 SVGAGI. Trimming pared 0 bases from V and 13 bases from J, leaving 12 bases between. This CDR3 has 13 amino acids. In nucleotides, the CDR3 is TGTGCCAGCAGTTACTCGACCCAGGCGGGGCTGTTTTTT. It codes for CASSYSTQAGLFF.

This clone occurred once. The chain joins TRBV21-1 to TRBJ1-6; the table's D call of TRBD1 was not tested on the DNA. TRBV21-1 is a pseudogene. CDR3 length: 16 residues. The CDR3 DNA is TGTGCCAGCAGCAAATTAGGGACAGGGGAAAATTCACCCCTCCACTTT. It codes for CASSKLGTGENSPLHF.

This clone showed up just once. This sequence joins TRBV29-1 and TRBJ2-3; D is unclear. The CDR3 extends over 15 amino acids. From germline, CDR1 is SQVTM and CDR2 ANQGSEA. Trimming stripped 0 bases from V and 1 base from J, with 11 bases between. The chain's CDR3 is CSVEDRWRGTDTQYF. CDR3 DNA: TGCAGCGTTGAAGATCGGTGGAGAGGCACAGATACGCAGTATTTT.

The V call is TRBV6-6, the J call TRBJ2-7; D might be TRBD1 (5 bases). Germline loops: CDR1 MNHNY, CDR2 SVGAGI (reference sequence). Trimming took 5 bases from V and 3 from J, leaving 11 bases between them. This CDR3 comprises 13 residues. CDR3 DNA: TGTGCCAGCAGTCCCCGGACACGCTACGAGCAGTACTTC. Translation: CASSPRTRYEQYF.

This chain uses TRBV7-9 with TRBJ2-1, with a possible D match to TRBD1 (6 bases). The germline V gene encodes CDR1 SEHNR and CDR2 FQNEAQ (reference sequence). The CDR3 loop spans 15 amino acids. Trimming cost V 4 bases and J 7 bases, with 17 bases left between them. The CDR3 DNA follows: TGTGCCAGCAGCTCCACAGGGAACTACAGGAATGAGCAGTTCTTC. Encoded protein: CASSSTGNYRNEQFF.

This clone was seen a few times. The chain links TRBV7-9 to TRBJ2-1, with TRBD2 identical over 7 bases. Germline values: CDR1 SEHNR, CDR2 FQNEAQ (reference sequence). This CDR3 comprises 16 residues. The ends lost 1 base at V and 4 bases at J; junction bases unmatched: 7. CDR3 sequence reads: CASSLGLAPIYNEQFF. The CDR3 coding sequence is TGTGCCAGCAGCTTAGGACTAGCCCCGATTTACAATGAGCAGTTCTTC.

This chain links TRBV27 with TRBJ1-1; 10 bases agree with TRBD1. Germline V gene data show CDR1 as MNHEY and CDR2 as SMNVEV (reference sequence). There are 15 residues in the CDR3. The V and J ends lost 3 bases and 5 bases, in that order; junction bases with no gene match: 6. In DNA, the CDR3 is TGTGCCAGCAGTTTGGGGACAGGGGTGGAGACTGAAGCTTTCTTT. Protein sequence: CASSLGTGVETEAFF.